This entry lists 12 T cell receptor beta chains sequenced from one sample in a study of CD8 T cells in Susac syndrome. RNA was extracted with the RNeasy kit, and a quantity of roughly 0.45 to 1 ug was reverse transcribed using random hexamers. TCRdb re-called the immunoSEQ multiplex PCR reads with MiXCR, one entry per CDR3 protein. The table includes under 80,000 distinct CDR3 sequences, about 95% detected once. The sequenced sample consisted of CD8+ T cells from PBMCs. These receptors were obtained from a human donor with multiple sclerosis.

The genes are TRBV27 and TRBJ2-1, with D possibly TRBD2 on 5 matching bases. The germline V gene has CDR1 MNHEY and CDR2 SMNVEV (reference sequence). V was clipped by 2 bases and J by 3 bases, with 11 bases between them. This CDR3 region has 15 residues. The CDR3 sequence: CASSLAGGDYNEQFF. Written as DNA, the CDR3 is TGTGCCAGCAGTTTAGCGGGTGGGGACTACAATGAGCAGTTCTTC.

The chain employs TRBV30 and TRBJ1-4; 7 bases agree with TRBD1. V gave up 4 bases and J gave up 4 bases; unmatched junction bases: 6. Germline CDR1 is GTSNPN and CDR2 is SVGIG (reference sequence). The CDR3 consists of 14 residues. Here the CDR3 DNA reads TGTGCCTGGACCTCGACAGGGATTAATGAAAAACTGTTTTTT. Residues: CAWTSTGINEKLFF.

This chain joins TRBV3-1 and TRBJ2-7; 7 bases match TRBD1. Germline trimming cut 3 bases from V and 6 bases from J; bases unmatched to any gene: 8. Germline CDR1 is LGHDT and CDR2 is YNNKEL (reference sequence). The CDR3 consists of 14 residues. For the CDR3, the DNA is TGTGCCAGCAGCCATAGACAGGGTGGGAGCGAGCAGTACTTC. This encodes CASSHRQGGSEQYF.

The gene calls are TRBV5-6 and TRBJ1-1; 8 positions agree with TRBD1. Germline assignment: CDR1 SGHDT and CDR2 YYEEEE. V dropped 3 bases and J dropped 1; count of bases not matched to a gene: 2. The CDR3 covers 14 residues. CDR3 nucleotides: TGTGCCAGCAGCTCCGGGACAGGGAACACTGAAGCTTTCTTT. It codes for CASSSGTGNTEAFF.

The chain carries TRBV30 and TRBJ1-1, with D possibly matching TRBD1 (5 bases). With 1 base removed from V and 6 bases from J, the gap between germline ends came to 9 bases. CDR3 length equals 12 residues. Per germline, CDR1 GTSNPN and CDR2 SVGIG (reference sequence). The CDR3 DNA reads as TGTGCCTGGAGTGAGGGGACCCCTGAAGCTTTCTTT. Protein: CAWSEGTPEAFF.

This chain's CDR3 is CASSSGQEGIEQYF. The CDR3 DNA reads as TGTGCCAGCAGCTCTGGACAGGAGGGGATCGAGCAGTACTTC. V and J are TRBV11-2 and TRBJ2-7; perhaps TRBD1 as D (7 bases). Germline V CDR1 and CDR2: SGHAT, FQNNGV. Trimming stripped 4 bases from V and 6 bases from J, with 16 bases between. CDR3 length: 14 amino acids. Drawing the rest from reference TRBV11-2 and TRBJ2-7, the complete variable domain is EAGVAQSPRYKIIEKRQSVAFWCNPISGHATLYWYQQILGQGPKLLIQFQNNGVVDDSQLPKDRFSAERLKGVDSTLKIQPAKLEDSAVYLCASSSGQEGIEQYFGPGTRLTVT.

This chain links TRBV6-6 with TRBJ2-2; D is unclear. CDR1 MNHNY and CDR2 SVGAGI come from the germline V gene (reference sequence). The V end lost 2 bases, the J end lost 6 bases, and 16 bases lay between the germline ends. The CDR3 totals 16 residues. The CDR3 protein is CASSYDAFGSAGELFF. The CDR3 DNA reads as TGTGCCAGCAGTTACGACGCATTTGGCTCGGCCGGGGAGCTGTTTTTT.

This chain joins TRBV20-1 and TRBJ2-7; the match to TRBD2 covers 8 bases. The CDR3 totals 14 residues. Germline V gene data show CDR1 as DFQATT and CDR2 as SNEGSKA (reference sequence). Trimming took 1 base from V and 3 from J; bases not matched to a gene: 5. CDR3 amino acids: CSARVPGLDYEQYF. Here the CDR3 DNA reads TGCAGTGCTAGAGTTCCGGGACTAGACTACGAGCAGTACTTC.

The chain carries TRBV10-2 and TRBJ2-5, with TRBD2 identical over 8 bases. V lost 2 bases and J lost 3; bases outside the gene matches: 2. The CDR3 is made up of 14 amino acids. Germline-derived CDR1 and CDR2 are WSHSY and SAAADI. CDR3 bases: TGCGCCAGCAGTGAGGGACTAGCTGAAGAGACCCAGTACTTC. Encoded protein: CASSEGLAEETQYF.

The gene calls are TRBV12-3 or TRBV12-4 and TRBJ2-7; a possible D gene is TRBD1 (6 bases). The V and J ends lost 4 bases and 2 bases respectively, with 6 bases between them. This CDR3 has 12 residues. In nucleotides, the CDR3 is TGTGCCAGCAGTTACAGGGCCTACGAGCAGTACTTC. This encodes CASSYRAYEQYF.

This chain joins TRBV20-1 and TRBJ2-1; tentative D call: TRBD1 (6 bases). The V and J ends lost 1 base and 8 bases respectively, with 12 bases between them. The CDR3 runs 13 residues. Germline values: CDR1 DFQATT, CDR2 SNEGSKA (reference sequence). CDR3 nucleotide sequence: TGCAGTGCTAGAGCATCTGGGGGCTATGAGCAGTTCTTC. Residues: CSARASGGYEQFF.

The rearrangement links TRBV27 to TRBJ1-1; 7 nucleotides agree with TRBD1. With V trimmed by 6 bases and J by 1 base, 5 bases remained unmatched. Germline V gene data show CDR1 as MNHEY and CDR2 as SMNVEV (reference sequence). The length of the CDR3 is 14 residues. As DNA, the CDR3 is TGTGCCAGCAGCTCCGGGACAGCGAACACTGAAGCTTTCTTT. It is translated as CASSSGTANTEAFF.